These T cell receptor beta chains were read from a single sample in a study of cytotoxic CD8 clonotypes in ibrutinib-treated CLL. Only in-frame clones appear in the TCRdb table, and some are missing; sequencing was by immunoSEQ multiplex PCR. There are fewer than 400,000 clones in the sample; roughly 70% occur only once, and just under 6.5% lies in the top ten. The source material was PBMCs, sampled after 36 months of ibrutinib treatment. Receptor source: a human donor with chronic lymphocytic leukemia. Both conserved end residues are part of each CDR3. Fields, in order: J gene, clone size, D gene, V gene, CDR3 DNA, CDR3 protein. The D gene is left open where the match is weak. A row's size may be missing; if present it is once, few, many or a size class.

J: TRBJ2-7; size: once; D: TRBD1; V: TRBV7-6; DNA: TGTGCCAGCAGCTTGACAGGGGAGCAGTACTTC; CDR3: CASSLTGEQYF
J: TRBJ2-7; size: .; D: .; V: TRBV2; DNA: TGTGCCAGCAGTGATCGGTCAGCAAGAAGGCACGAGCAGTACTTC; CDR3: CASSDRSARRHEQYF
J: TRBJ1-1; size: .; D: .; V: TRBV29-1; DNA: TGCAGCGCCGCCCACCACGGTGAAGCTTTCTTT; CDR3: CSAAHHGEAFF
J: TRBJ2-3; size: .; D: .; V: TRBV18; DNA: TGTGCCAGCTCACCACCGTTTGGGGCGAGGCAGGGAGATACGCAGTATTTT; CDR3: CASSPPFGARQGDTQYF
J: TRBJ2-5; size: few; D: TRBD1; V: TRBV7-6; DNA: TGTGCCAGCAGCTTAGCCACAGGGGGCCTAGAGACCCAGTACTTC; CDR3: CASSLATGGLETQYF
J: TRBJ1-5; size: .; D: .; V: TRBV2; DNA: TGTGCCAGCAGTGAAGTGGATAGGTCCAGTCAGCCCCAGCATTTT; CDR3: CASSEVDRSSQPQHF
J: TRBJ2-1; size: few; D: TRBD2; V: TRBV7-2; DNA: TGTGCCAGCAGCCTAGCGGGAGGGCCTGCGTATGAGCAGTTCTTC; CDR3: CASSLAGGPAYEQFF
J: TRBJ2-5; size: .; D: TRBD2; V: TRBV28; DNA: TGTGCCAGCAGTTTAACTAGCGGGAGGTTTCAAGAGACCCAGTACTTC; CDR3: CASSLTSGRFQETQYF
J: TRBJ2-7; size: .; D: .; V: TRBV18; DNA: TGTGCCAGCTCACGCGGGGCAGGTCTGTCCTACGAGCAGTACTTC; CDR3: CASSRGAGLSYEQYF
J: TRBJ2-3; size: .; D: .; V: TRBV2; DNA: TGTGCCAGCAGTGAAAGACGAGGGACAGATACGCAGTATTTT; CDR3: CASSERRGTDTQYF
J: TRBJ2-1; size: .; D: TRBD2; V: TRBV7-9; DNA: TGTGCCAGCAGCTTACTCCGGGAGGCGCGACTATGGGAGCAGTTCTTC; CDR3: CASSLLREARLWEQFF
J: TRBJ1-1; size: .; D: .; V: TRBV6-6; DNA: TGTGCCAGCAGTTACCGACCTCAGGGCTCTGAAGCTTTCTTT; CDR3: CASSYRPQGSEAFF
J: TRBJ2-1; size: .; D: .; V: TRBV10-3; DNA: TGTGCCATCAGACTGGGCGGTGAGCAGTTCTTC; CDR3: CAIRLGGEQFF
J: TRBJ2-3; size: .; D: .; V: TRBV9; DNA: TGTGCCAGCAGCGTTAGTATTACAGATACGCAGTATTTT; CDR3: CASSVSITDTQYF
J: TRBJ2-7; size: once; D: TRBD2; V: TRBV4-3; DNA: TGCGCCAGCAGCCAACAGGGAGGGGTTCCCTACGAGCAGTACTTC; CDR3: CASSQQGGVPYEQYF
J: TRBJ2-1; size: few; D: .; V: TRBV2; DNA: TGTGCCAGCAGTGGGAGATACAATGAGCAGTTCTTC; CDR3: CASSGRYNEQFF
J: TRBJ2-3; size: .; D: .; V: TRBV18; DNA: TGTGCCAGCTCACCACAAAGGGTCAGAACAGATACGCAGTATTTT; CDR3: CASSPQRVRTDTQYF
J: TRBJ2-3; size: .; D: .; V: TRBV7-6; DNA: TGTGCCAGCAGCTTAAGAGGCCCAGATACGCAGTATTTT; CDR3: CASSLRGPDTQYF
J: TRBJ1-5; size: .; D: .; V: TRBV29-1; DNA: TGCAGCGTTGGTGGCGCCGATCAGCCCCAGCATTTT; CDR3: CSVGGADQPQHF
J: TRBJ2-3; size: .; D: .; V: TRBV7-2; DNA: TGTGCCAGCAGCTTAGTGACAAATACGCAGTATTTT; CDR3: CASSLVTNTQYF
J: TRBJ1-1; size: .; D: TRBD1; V: TRBV28; DNA: TGTGCCAGCAGTTCAACAGGGGGCCGCGCTTTCTTT; CDR3: CASSSTGGRAFF
J: TRBJ2-1; size: .; D: .; V: TRBV2; DNA: TGTGCCAGCAGTGAGACGGAGGGGGCTTACAATGAGCAGTTCTTC; CDR3: CASSETEGAYNEQFF
J: TRBJ2-7; size: .; D: TRBD1; V: TRBV29-1; DNA: TGCAGCGTTGAGGGACAGGGTAGATACGAGCAGTACTTC; CDR3: CSVEGQGRYEQYF
J: TRBJ1-2; size: .; D: .; V: TRBV4-3; DNA: TGCGCCAGCAGCCAAGATGGGTATTCTAACTATGGCTACACCTTC; CDR3: CASSQDGYSNYGYTF
J: TRBJ2-7; size: few; D: .; V: TRBV11-2; DNA: TGTGCCAGCAGCCTCCTCCGGAGTGAGCAGTACTTC; CDR3: CASSLLRSEQYF
J: TRBJ1-2; size: .; D: .; V: TRBV4-2; DNA: TGTGCCAGCAGCCCGAACAGAGCTAACTATGGCTACACCTTC; CDR3: CASSPNRANYGYTF
J: TRBJ2-7; size: .; D: .; V: TRBV10-3; DNA: TGTGCCATCAGTGATCGGGTACAGGGTGGCTCGTACGAGCAGTACTTC; CDR3: CAISDRVQGGSYEQYF
J: TRBJ2-7; size: .; D: TRBD2; V: TRBV2; DNA: TGTGCCAGCAGTGAATTTCAGGGCGGGGGGCAGTACTTC; CDR3: CASSEFQGGGQYF
J: TRBJ2-7; size: .; D: .; V: TRBV5-5; DNA: TGTGCCAGCAGTTGGGGGACTGACGCCTACGAGCAGTACTTC; CDR3: CASSWGTDAYEQYF
J: TRBJ2-7; size: once; D: TRBD1; V: TRBV29-1; DNA: TGCAGCGTCCCGGGACAGGGGGCCTACGAGCAGTACTTC; CDR3: CSVPGQGAYEQYF
J: TRBJ1-1; size: .; D: TRBD1; V: TRBV15; DNA: TGTGCCACCAGCAGAGGCCAAGGGACAGGGGGCTTGTCTTTCTTT; CDR3: CATSRGQGTGGLSFF
J: TRBJ2-2; size: .; D: .; V: TRBV12-5; DNA: TGTGCTAGTGGTTTGGTACTACTAGCAGCACAACAAACGAACACCGGGGAGCTGTTTTTT; CDR3: CASGLVLLAAQQTNTGELFF
J: TRBJ2-1; size: .; D: .; V: TRBV29-1; DNA: TGCAGCGTTGTCCATAGGGGCAATGAGCAGTTCTTC; CDR3: CSVVHRGNEQFF
J: TRBJ2-7; size: .; D: .; V: TRBV6-5; DNA: TGTGCCAGCAGTTACCCCTGGTTAGAGCAGTACTTC; CDR3: CASSYPWLEQYF
J: TRBJ2-7; size: few; D: .; V: TRBV5-1; DNA: TGCGCCAGCAGCCCAGACGGACAGCCATACGAGCAGTACTTC; CDR3: CASSPDGQPYEQYF
J: TRBJ2-1; size: .; D: TRBD2; V: TRBV29-1; DNA: TGCAGCGTTGAACATCTAGCGGGAGTTAACAATGAGCAGTTCTTC; CDR3: CSVEHLAGVNNEQFF
J: TRBJ1-1; size: few; D: .; V: TRBV5-1; DNA: TGCGCCAGCAGCTTGGCCGTCCAGGGCGGGTTCCGTCGTCCTGAAGCTTTCTTT; CDR3: CASSLAVQGGFRRPEAFF
J: TRBJ2-2; size: few; D: .; V: TRBV23-1; DNA: TGCGCCAGCAATAAACCTACAGTGAACACCGGGGAGCTGTTTTTT; CDR3: CASNKPTVNTGELFF
J: TRBJ2-5; size: .; D: TRBD2; V: TRBV18; DNA: TGTGCCAGCTCACCGAGGCAGGGAGGGCGAGAGACCCAGTACTTC; CDR3: CASSPRQGGRETQYF
J: TRBJ2-7; size: few; D: TRBD2; V: TRBV2; DNA: TGTGCCAGCAGTGAAGTCCCCTTAGCGGGGGACTTC; CDR3: CASSEVPLAGDF
J: TRBJ1-2; size: few; D: TRBD1; V: TRBV19; DNA: TGTGCCAGCAGGGACAGCTCTAACTATGGCTACACCTTC; CDR3: CASRDSSNYGYTF
J: TRBJ2-3; size: .; D: .; V: TRBV5-1; DNA: TGCGCCAGCAGCTTGGCCTTGGCGGGGGCGCGCACAGATACGCAGTATTTT; CDR3: CASSLALAGARTDTQYF
J: TRBJ2-1; size: .; D: .; V: TRBV9; DNA: TGTGCCAGCAGCGTAGCGACTTCCAGCTCCTACAATGAGCAGTTCTTC; CDR3: CASSVATSSSYNEQFF
J: TRBJ1-1; size: .; D: .; V: TRBV5-6; DNA: TGTGCCAGCAGCTTGTCAGGAGGTGGAACTGAAGCTTTCTTT; CDR3: CASSLSGGGTEAFF
J: TRBJ2-7; size: .; D: TRBD2; V: TRBV29-1; DNA: TGCAGCGTTGTTGCTAGCGGAACCTACGAGCAGTACTTC; CDR3: CSVVASGTYEQYF
J: TRBJ2-4; size: .; D: .; V: TRBV28; DNA: TGTGCCAGCAGTCTCGCGGGGCTAGCCAAAAACATTCAGTACTTC; CDR3: CASSLAGLAKNIQYF
J: TRBJ1-2; size: .; D: .; V: TRBV28; DNA: TGTGCCAGCAGTTCACTGCCCTATGGCTACACCTTC; CDR3: CASSSLPYGYTF
J: TRBJ2-3; size: .; D: TRBD1; V: TRBV12-5; DNA: TGTGCTAGTGGTTTGGGAAACAGGGTCCTTGACGGGACAGCTACGCAGTATTTT; CDR3: CASGLGNRVLDGTATQYF
J: TRBJ1-5; size: .; D: .; V: TRBV15; DNA: TGTGCCACCAGCAGAGGGGGGGCAGGGAATAGCAATCAGCCCCAGCATTTT; CDR3: CATSRGGAGNSNQPQHF
J: TRBJ1-2; size: .; D: .; V: TRBV19; DNA: TGTGCCAGTAGAACAGGGCCAGCTAACTATGGCTACACCTTC; CDR3: CASRTGPANYGYTF
J: TRBJ1-2; size: .; D: .; V: TRBV29-1; DNA: TGCAGCGTTGAAGTCAGAGGGAATGACTATGGCTACACCTTC; CDR3: CSVEVRGNDYGYTF
J: TRBJ1-5; size: .; D: .; V: TRBV29-1; DNA: TGCAGCGTTGGGCCAGGGCGCAATCAGCCCCAGCATTTT; CDR3: CSVGPGRNQPQHF
J: TRBJ2-7; size: once; D: TRBD2; V: TRBV10-2; DNA: TGCGCCAGCACCGGACTAGCGGGGTCCTACGAGCAGTACTTC; CDR3: CASTGLAGSYEQYF
J: TRBJ1-1; size: few; D: .; V: TRBV19; DNA: TGTGCCAGTAGTATCACCGGGGACCAGACGATAAACACTGAAGCTTTCTTT; CDR3: CASSITGDQTINTEAFF
J: TRBJ1-2; size: few; D: .; V: TRBV4-1; DNA: TGCGCCAGCAGCCAAGAATGGGGGCTTGGGATCCATGGCTACACCTTC; CDR3: CASSQEWGLGIHGYTF